Shown below are 30 T cell receptor beta chains from a single sample sequenced in a study of vaccination and CD4 T cells after COVID-19. Sequenced with the Oncomine TCR Beta short-read assay was DNA taken from cultured CD4+ T cells. TCRdb reanalysed the PCR reads using MiXCR and keeps one entry per CDR3 protein. The sample yields 22,000 or so distinct CDR3 sequences, roughly two fifths seen once. Treatment in this sample: approximately 11-day PBMC culture with coronavirus spike peptide pools or control peptides (ViraFEST assay). Their antigens are not known. The sequenced sample consisted of CD4+ T cells from blood, cultured in vitro. Source of these receptors: a human donor who had recovered from COVID-19.

This chain uses TRBV6-1 with TRBJ2-1; 9 bases align to TRBD2. Trimming removed 7 bases from V and 6 bases from J; junction bases left unmatched: 10. Germline V gene sequence: CDR1 MNHNS, CDR2 SASEGT. CDR3 length: 15 residues. CDR3: CASTYGLASSNEQFF. The CDR3 coding sequence is TGTGCCAGCACCTATGGACTAGCGTCGAGCAATGAGCAGTTCTTC.

The V call is TRBV19, the J call TRBJ2-7; possible D gene TRBD2, 5 bases. This CDR3 is 14 amino acids long. V was pared by 5 bases and J by 3 bases, with 14 bases between. Germline CDR1 reads LNHDA; CDR2 reads SQIVND (reference sequence). The CDR3 region is CASSPRLAYYEQYF. The CDR3 nucleotides read TGTGCCAGTAGTCCGCGGCTAGCTTACTACGAGCAGTACTTC. Looking up the rest from reference TRBV19 and TRBJ2-7 gives the full variable domain: DGGITQSPKYLFRKEGQNVTLSCEQNLNHDAMYWYRQDPGQGLRLIYYSQIVNDFQKGDIAEGYSVSREKKESFPLTVTSAQKNPTAFYLCASSPRLAYYEQYFGPGTRLTVT.

The chain employs TRBV7-3 and TRBJ2-6; D unclear. Germline loops: CDR1 SGHTA, CDR2 FQGTGA. Trimming stripped 2 bases from V and 1 base from J, with 12 bases between. This CDR3 comprises 17 residues. The CDR3, as DNA: TGTGCCAGCAGCTTAGGGCGGCAATTGTCTGGGGCCAACGTCCTGACTTTC. Translation gives CASSLGRQLSGANVLTF.

The rearrangement joins TRBV5-1 to TRBJ2-5; D is undetermined. The germline V and J ends were trimmed by 1 base and 2 bases, with 6 bases remaining between them. This CDR3 spans 13 amino acids. Germline CDR1 is SGHRS and CDR2 is YFSETQ. The CDR3 DNA sequence: TGCGCCAGCAGCTTGAACGTTCAAGAGACCCAGTACTTC. This sequence encodes CASSLNVQETQYF.

The V call is TRBV30, the J call TRBJ2-3; 16 nucleotides match TRBD2. CDR1 and CDR2 from the germline V gene are GTSNPN and SVGIG (reference sequence). The CDR3 contains 18 residues. The V gene end was trimmed by 3 bases and the J gene end by 5 bases; junction bases not matched to a gene: 11. The CDR3 nucleotides read TGTGCCTGGAGACCAATGGGACTAGCGGGAGGGTCAGGAGATACGCAGTATTTT. Encoded protein: CAWRPMGLAGGSGDTQYF. The full variable domain, rest sourced from reference TRBV30 and TRBJ2-3, is SQTIHQWPATLVQPVGSPLSLECTVEGTSNPNLYWYRQAAGRGLQLLFYSVGIGQISSEVPQNLSASRPQDRQFILSSKKLLLSDSGFYLCAWRPMGLAGGSGDTQYFGPGTRLTVL.

Relative to its sample, this clonotype is medium-sized. The rearrangement joins TRBV7-9 to TRBJ2-2; 7 positions agree with TRBD1. The CDR3 covers 16 residues. Unmatched junction bases numbered 5, after V lost 4 bases and J lost 0 bases. Germline V gives CDR1 SEHNR, CDR2 FQNEAQ (reference sequence). CDR3 in amino acids: CASSSQGPANTGELFF. Written as DNA, the CDR3 is TGTGCCAGCAGCTCACAGGGGCCCGCGAACACCGGGGAGCTGTTTTTT.

The chain joins TRBV19 to TRBJ2-5; TRBD1 or TRBD2 may be the D gene (5 bases each). V lost 0 bases and J lost 9, with 23 bases in between. There are 17 residues in the CDR3. In germline, CDR1 is LNHDA, CDR2 SQIVND (reference sequence). This CDR3 is CASSIDLGTETRGAQYF. CDR3 in DNA: TGTGCCAGTAGTATAGATCTAGGTACTGAAACCCGAGGGGCCCAGTACTTC.

The genes are TRBV7-2 and TRBJ2-3, with a possible D match to TRBD2 (5 bases). V was pared by 4 bases and J by 4 bases, with 15 bases between. The length of the CDR3 is 15 residues. Per germline, CDR1 SGHTA and CDR2 FQGNSA. The DNA of the CDR3 is TGTGCCAGCAGCTCGAGGGTCCGGTTGGCAGATACGCAGTATTTT. This translates into CASSSRVRLADTQYF. Based on the CDR3 plus reference TRBV7-2 and TRBJ2-3, the full variable domain is GAGVSQSPSNKVTEKGKDVELRCDPISGHTALYWYRQSLGQGLEFLIYFQGNSAPDKSGLPSDRFSAERTGGSVSTLTIQRTQQEDSAVYLCASSSRVRLADTQYFGPGTRLTVL.

V and J are TRBV18 and TRBJ2-2; D gene unclear. The CDR3 spans 15 residues. In germline, CDR1 is KGHSH, CDR2 LQKENI. V was clipped by 2 bases and J by 4 bases, with 11 bases between them. The DNA for the CDR3 is TGTGCCAGCTCACCAGGAATAGGTAGCACCGGGGAGCTGTTTTTT. Encoded protein: CASSPGIGSTGELFF. Variable domain in full (rest from reference TRBV18 and TRBJ2-2): NAGVMQNPRHLVRRRGQEARLRCSPMKGHSHVYWYRQLPEEGLKFMVYLQKENIIDESGMPKERFSAEFPKEGPSILRIQQVVRGDSAAYFCASSPGIGSTGELFFGEGSRLTVL.

The chain carries TRBV20-1 and TRBJ2-2; 8 bases align to TRBD2. V was pared by 6 bases and J by 2 bases, with 5 bases of the junction left unmatched. Germline assignment: CDR1 DFQATT and CDR2 SNEGSKA (reference sequence). CDR3 length: 14 residues. The CDR3 DNA sequence: TGCAGTGCACCCCGGACTAGCAACACCGGGGAGCTGTTTTTT. Protein product: CSAPRTSNTGELFF.

The chain uses TRBV7-2 and TRBJ1-1; no firm D call. From germline, CDR1 is SGHTA and CDR2 FQGNSA. The CDR3 runs to 14 residues. V was trimmed by 2 bases and J by 1 base, leaving 8 bases between them. CDR3 DNA: TGTGCCAGCAGCTTACTCGGTGGGAACACTGAAGCTTTCTTT. Residues: CASSLLGGNTEAFF. The complete variable domain, with remaining parts taken from reference TRBV7-2 and TRBJ1-1, reads GAGVSQSPSNKVTEKGKDVELRCDPISGHTALYWYRQSLGQGLEFLIYFQGNSAPDKSGLPSDRFSAERTGGSVSTLTIQRTQQEDSAVYLCASSLLGGNTEAFFGQGTRLTVV.

This clonotype was counted once. The V and J genes are TRBV10-3 and TRBJ2-7, with 8 bases matching TRBD2. The V and J ends lost 0 bases and 6 bases, in that order; junction bases with no gene match: 7. The germline gives CDR1 ENHRY, CDR2 SYGVKD. The CDR3 is 15 residues long. The CDR3 coding sequence is TGTGCCATCAGTGAGTCGGTCGCGGGAGGTGGCGAGCAGTACTTC. Translating it yields CAISESVAGGGEQYF.

This chain joins TRBV7-9 and TRBJ1-2; 9 bases are a match to TRBD1. After removal of 2 bases from V and 4 bases from J, the junction contained 5 bases not matched to a gene. Germline CDR1 is SEHNR and CDR2 is FQNEAQ (reference sequence). CDR3 length: 15 residues. The CDR3 nucleotides read TGTGCCAGCAGCTTATTCTTGGACAGGGGCTATGGCTACACCTTC. As protein: CASSLFLDRGYGYTF.

This clonotype was detected a few times. The V call is TRBV2, the J call TRBJ2-1; a possible D gene is TRBD1 (6 bases). This CDR3 is 13 amino acids long. The V end was cut by 2 bases, the J end by 4 bases, with 6 bases between. Germline V gene lookup returns CDR1 SNHLY and CDR2 FYNNEI. The CDR3 nucleotides are TGTGCCAGCAGTGAACAGGGGTACAATGAGCAGTTCTTC. This codes for CASSEQGYNEQFF. The whole variable domain, remainder taken from reference TRBV2 and TRBJ2-1, is EPEVTQTPSHQVTQMGQEVILRCVPISNHLYFYWYRQILGQKVEFLVSFYNNEISEKSEIFDDQFSVERPDGSNFTLKIRSTKLEDSAMYFCASSEQGYNEQFFGPGTRLTVL.

There are a few counts of this clonotype. CDR3 sequence: CASSLGNSPLHF. The CDR3 bases are TGTGCCAGCAGCTTAGGAAATTCACCCCTCCACTTT. The chain has TRBV7-2 and TRBJ1-6; no definite D call. V lost 1 base and J 7 bases, leaving 2 bases between the germline ends. Looked up from germline, CDR1 is SGHTA and CDR2 is FQGNSA. This CDR3 is built from 12 residues.

The chain uses TRBV2 and TRBJ1-1; 8 bases fit TRBD1. This CDR3 spans 14 amino acids. With 4 bases clipped from V and 5 bases from J, the junction kept 6 bases outside the gene matches. Per the germline V gene, CDR1 is SNHLY and CDR2 is FYNNEI. The CDR3 DNA reads TGTGCCAGCAGTGGGAGGACAGGGACGACTGAAGCTTTCTTT. Its translation is CASSGRTGTTEAFF. The variable domain in full, completed from reference TRBV2 and TRBJ1-1, reads EPEVTQTPSHQVTQMGQEVILRCVPISNHLYFYWYRQILGQKVEFLVSFYNNEISEKSEIFDDQFSVERPDGSNFTLKIRSTKLEDSAMYFCASSGRTGTTEAFFGQGTRLTVV.

The gene calls are TRBV5-4 and TRBJ2-1; D possibly corresponds to TRBD2 (5 bases). Per the germline V gene, CDR1 is SGHNT and CDR2 is YYREEE (reference sequence). Deletions cut 4 bases from V and 5 bases from J, with 19 bases between. The CDR3 is 16 amino acids. CDR3 in DNA: TGTGCCAGCAGCCGGAATGGGCGGGCCCCGCACAATGAGCAGTTCTTC. Amino acid sequence: CASSRNGRAPHNEQFF.

This chain links TRBV6-2 or TRBV6-3 with TRBJ1-2, with D perhaps TRBD1 (6 bases). V lost 7 bases, J lost 8 bases, and 17 bases lay in between. The CDR3 sequence is 13 residues long. Germline V gene lookup returns CDR1 MNHEY and CDR2 SVGEGT. The CDR3 loop reads CASTNGGARGYTF. The CDR3 DNA sequence: TGTGCCAGCACCAACGGGGGGGCTCGAGGCTACACCTTC.

The chain employs TRBV19 and TRBJ1-4; no definite D call. The CDR3 extends over 15 amino acids. Trimming removed 5 bases at V and 0 bases at J, with 10 bases between. Looked up from germline, CDR1 is LNHDA and CDR2 is SQIVND (reference sequence). The CDR3 spells CASSPARATNEKLFF. CDR3 in DNA: TGTGCCAGTAGTCCGGCGCGGGCAACTAATGAAAAACTGTTTTTT. The full variable domain, its missing parts supplied by reference TRBV19 and TRBJ1-4, is DGGITQSPKYLFRKEGQNVTLSCEQNLNHDAMYWYRQDPGQGLRLIYYSQIVNDFQKGDIAEGYSVSREKKESFPLTVTSAQKNPTAFYLCASSPARATNEKLFFGSGTQLSVL.

This clonotype was seen more than once but under ten times. The chain has TRBV12-3 or TRBV12-4 and TRBJ2-7, with TRBD2 identical over 11 bases. The CDR3 loop spans 15 amino acids. Trimming took 6 bases from V and 0 from J; bases not matched to a gene: 4. Here the CDR3 reads CASRPSGGSSYEQYF. CDR3 in DNA: TGTGCCAGCAGGCCTAGCGGGGGGAGCTCCTACGAGCAGTACTTC.

The V call is TRBV12-3 or TRBV12-4, the J call TRBJ1-6; 9 bases agree with TRBD1. V was clipped by 6 bases and J by 7 bases; unmatched bases: 7. This CDR3 has 15 residues. For the CDR3, the DNA is TGTGCCAGCAGGACCGGGACAGGGTTAAATTCACCCCTCCACTTT. Translating it yields CASRTGTGLNSPLHF.

This clonotype was found a few times. J is TRBJ1-2 and V is TRBV20-1; 11 bases line up with TRBD1. Germline assignment: CDR1 DFQATT and CDR2 SNEGSKA (reference sequence). The CDR3 totals 15 residues. V gave up 6 bases and J gave up 4 bases; unmatched junction bases: 10. The CDR3 here is CSAHVPGQGGYGYTF. The CDR3 DNA sequence: TGCAGTGCCCACGTACCGGGACAGGGGGGCTATGGCTACACCTTC.

This clonotype was detected a few times. The chain is built from TRBV28 and TRBJ1-2; 11 nucleotides line up with TRBD1. CDR3 length: 16 amino acids. V gave up 3 bases and J gave up 7 bases; unmatched junction bases: 10. Germline assignment: CDR1 MDHEN and CDR2 SYDVKM. CDR3 sequence (DNA): TGTGCCAGCAGTTTCGGAGGACAGGGGGCGCGAAGTGGCTACACCTTC. It codes for CASSFGGQGARSGYTF.

This chain links TRBV6-1 with TRBJ1-2, with TRBD1 matching over 7 bases. Germline CDR1 is MNHNS and CDR2 is SASEGT. With V trimmed by 0 bases and J by 8 bases, 0 bases remained unmatched. This CDR3 contains 12 residues. The CDR3 DNA follows: TGTGCCAGCAGTGAAGCAGGGGGCGGCTACACCTTC. This translates into CASSEAGGGYTF.

This clonotype was counted between two and nine times. The rearrangement uses TRBV19 and TRBJ1-2; D may be TRBD1 (6 bases). In germline, CDR1 is LNHDA, CDR2 SQIVND (reference sequence). The CDR3 runs to 15 residues. Trimming left V 3 bases short and J 3 bases short, with 14 bases between. CDR3 region: CASSMGEGGDYGYTF. The CDR3 DNA follows: TGTGCCAGTAGTATGGGTGAGGGGGGGGACTATGGCTACACCTTC. Filled out from reference TRBV19 and TRBJ1-2, the complete variable domain reads DGGITQSPKYLFRKEGQNVTLSCEQNLNHDAMYWYRQDPGQGLRLIYYSQIVNDFQKGDIAEGYSVSREKKESFPLTVTSAQKNPTAFYLCASSMGEGGDYGYTFGSGTRLTVV.

The table lists this clonotype with a few counts. The chain employs TRBV6-1 and TRBJ2-1, with D unresolved. V lost 0 bases and J 0 bases, leaving 3 bases between the germline ends. The CDR3 length is 14 residues. Germline loops: CDR1 MNHNS, CDR2 SASEGT. CDR3 loop: CASSEASSYNEQFF. For the CDR3, the DNA is TGTGCCAGCAGTGAAGCAAGCTCCTACAATGAGCAGTTCTTC.

This clonotype has only one observation. The CDR3 spells CASSYSAGGPHTQYF. CDR3 nucleotide sequence: TGTGCCAGCAGTTACTCGGCGGGGGGGCCACATACGCAGTATTTT. The rearrangement links TRBV6-5 to TRBJ2-3, with 9 nucleotides matching TRBD2. Germline assignment: CDR1 MNHEY and CDR2 SVGAGI. J gave up 7 bases and V 0 bases, and 5 bases lay outside the gene matches. The CDR3 length is 15 residues.

This clonotype was counted a few times. V is TRBV6-2 or TRBV6-3 and J is TRBJ2-5; D might be TRBD1 (7 bases). V was pared by 0 bases and J by 2 bases, with 19 bases between. Germline CDR1 reads MNHEY; CDR2 reads SVGEGT. The CDR3 has 18 amino acids. The CDR3 here is CASSYSIPRQGLQETQYF. The CDR3 DNA reads as TGTGCCAGCAGTTACTCGATCCCCCGACAGGGACTTCAAGAGACCCAGTACTTC.

This clonotype has just a few counts. The chain has TRBV6-5 and TRBJ1-2; D gene ambiguous. Deletions cut 0 bases from V and 4 bases from J, with 12 bases between. The germline CDR1 and CDR2 sequences are MNHEY and SVGAGI. This CDR3 is built from 15 residues. The CDR3 nucleotides read TGTGCCAGCAGTTACTCGATCTCTTCCGCCTATGGCTACACCTTC. Translated, it gives CASSYSISSAYGYTF.

This clonotype has only a few counts. The V and J genes are TRBV7-2 and TRBJ1-6; 7 bases fit TRBD1. The V gene end was trimmed by 5 bases and the J gene end by 14 bases; junction bases not matched to a gene: 15. There are 15 residues in the CDR3. The germline V gene has CDR1 SGHTA and CDR2 FQGNSA. In nucleotides, the CDR3 is TGTGCCAGCAGCAGCTCCGGGACAGCCGGTGCAACCCTCCACTTT. It specifies CASSSSGTAGATLHF.